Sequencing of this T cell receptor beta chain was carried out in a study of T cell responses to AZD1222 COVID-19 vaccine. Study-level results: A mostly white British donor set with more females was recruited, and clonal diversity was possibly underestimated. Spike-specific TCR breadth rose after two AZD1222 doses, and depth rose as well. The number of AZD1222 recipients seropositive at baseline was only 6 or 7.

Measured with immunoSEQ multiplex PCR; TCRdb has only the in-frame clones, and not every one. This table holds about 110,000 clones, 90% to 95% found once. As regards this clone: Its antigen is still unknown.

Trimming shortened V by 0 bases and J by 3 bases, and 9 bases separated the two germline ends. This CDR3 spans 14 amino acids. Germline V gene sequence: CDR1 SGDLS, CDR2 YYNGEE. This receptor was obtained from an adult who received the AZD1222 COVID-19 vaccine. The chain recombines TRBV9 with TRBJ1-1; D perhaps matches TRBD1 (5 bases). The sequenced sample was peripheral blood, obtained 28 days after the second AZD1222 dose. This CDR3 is CASSVAPGYTEAFF. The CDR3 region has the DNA TGTGCCAGCAGCGTAGCCCCAGGGTACACTGAAGCTTTCTTT.